The following is a TCR beta chain sequence with its context. The germline V and J ends were trimmed by 6 bases and 7 bases, with 17 bases remaining between them. The length of the CDR3 is 14 residues. The germline V gene has CDR1 SGHTA and CDR2 FQGNSA. This entry is derived from a study of blood T cells in healthy people across ages. A sample-barcoded 5' primer and a J-beta primer mix were used in a second PCR of about 7 to 12 cycles. TCRdb analysed the 5' RACE reads with MiXCR anew, one entry per CDR3 protein. The data show about 830,000 distinct CDR3 sequences, roughly 50% seen once. The TCR originated in a man aged 25-40 years in good health. Sequencing was done on a sample of blood. The rearrangement uses TRBV7-2 and TRBJ2-3; D assignment may be TRBD1 or TRBD2 (6 bases each). The chain's CDR3 is CASSPGRGAYTQYF. In nucleotides, the CDR3 is TGTGCCAGCAGTCCCGGTAGGGGGGCCTATACGCAGTATTTT.